This T cell receptor beta chain appears in the sequencing data of a study of blood T cell repertoires in COVID-19. About the study: Samples representing acute and convalescent COVID-19 were sourced from the United States, Italy and Spain. From T cells, B-cell-depleted T cells, or PBMCs came the material, which was cDNA or gDNA.

Authors' data handling: Estimated nucleated cell counts came from reference gene primer amplification. This table comes from immunoSEQ multiplex PCR, and its TCRdb copy is limited to in-frame clones, with some not included. V, J and clone size were drawn from that table, and D and trimming were deduced from the DNA. The data hold under 200,000 clones, with about 90% observed a single time. The J segment lost 2 bases and the V segment lost 3 bases, leaving 12 bases of the junction unmatched. Germline values: CDR1 SGHRS, CDR2 YFSETQ. This CDR3 is 17 amino acids long. The source material was peripheral blood. This chain connects TRBV5-1 to TRBJ2-5; 8 positions agree with TRBD2. This clonotype was obtained from a man aged 55 to 69 with active or convalescent COVID-19. CDR3 loop: CASSSEPIGGGQETQYF. DNA of the CDR3: TGCGCCAGCAGCTCCGAACCTATCGGGGGGGGGCAAGAGACCCAGTACTTC.